The 21 T cell receptor beta chains below all came from one sample that was sequenced in a study of blood T cell repertoires in COVID-19. This table comes from immunoSEQ multiplex PCR, and its TCRdb copy is limited to in-frame clones, with some not included. The table lists roughly 70,000 clones, around 81% of them singletons, with 25% to 30% in the top ten. The source material was peripheral blood. Receptor source: a human donor in a cohort sampled during active COVID-19.

The genes are TRBV5-1 and TRBJ2-7; a weak D match, TRBD1 (6 bases). The CDR3 loop spans 13 amino acids. The germline V gene has CDR1 SGHRS and CDR2 YFSETQ. Trimming took 4 bases from V and 2 from J, leaving 10 bases between them. The CDR3 region has the DNA TGCGCCAGCAGCCCCGGGACACCCTACGAGCAGTACTTC. This translates into CASSPGTPYEQYF. Full variable domain (outside the CDR3, taken from reference TRBV5-1 and TRBJ2-7): KAGVTQTPRYLIKTRGQQVTLSCSPISGHRSVSWYQQTPGQGLQFLFEYFSETQRNKGNFPGRFSGRQFSNSRSEMNVSTLELGDSALYLCASSPGTPYEQYFGPGTRLTVT.

This clone was seen once. The chain employs TRBV24-1 and TRBJ1-2, with D possibly being TRBD1 (5 bases). The germline V and J ends were trimmed by 0 bases and 0 bases, with 13 bases remaining between them. Germline-derived CDR1 and CDR2 are KGHDR and SFDVKD. This CDR3 contains 17 residues. CDR3 sequence reads: CATSDLRRGGANYGYTF. The CDR3 bases are TGTGCCACCAGTGATTTGCGGAGGGGCGGAGCTAACTATGGCTACACCTTC.

This clone has a single count. The V gene is TRBV5-4, the J gene TRBJ2-3, with TRBD2 matching over 11 bases. The V segment lost 4 bases and the J segment 1 base; nucleotides outside the gene matches: 5. This CDR3 has 16 residues. In germline, CDR1 is SGHNT, CDR2 YYREEE (reference sequence). DNA of the CDR3: TGTGCCAGCAGCCTTCAACTAGCGGGGGGCACAGATACGCAGTATTTT. Translating gives CASSLQLAGGTDTQYF.

The chain links TRBV7-2 to TRBJ2-5; maybe TRBD2 (6 bases). This CDR3 comprises 15 residues. Germline V gene sequence: CDR1 SGHTA, CDR2 FQGNSA. V shed 4 bases and J shed 5 bases, with 17 bases lying between them. The CDR3 region has the DNA TGTGCCAGCAGCTCCCAGACTAGTTATACGGAGACCCAGTACTTC. Protein product: CASSSQTSYTETQYF.

In its sample, this clone was seen once. The chain links TRBV6-2 or TRBV6-3 to TRBJ1-5; D is perhaps TRBD1 (5 bases). The V and J ends lost 2 bases and 2 bases respectively, with 7 bases between them. This CDR3 contains 14 residues. In germline, CDR1 is MNHEY, CDR2 SVGEGT. Here the CDR3 DNA reads TGTGCCAGCAGTTACACAGGCGGCAATCAGCCCCAGCATTTT. Translated, it gives CASSYTGGNQPQHF.

This clone appeared a few times. The chain has TRBV19 and TRBJ1-4, with 8 bases fitting TRBD1. Trimming took 4 bases from V and 0 from J; bases not matched to a gene: 7. The CDR3 is made up of 17 amino acids. Germline V gene lookup returns CDR1 LNHDA and CDR2 SQIVND (reference sequence). The CDR3 nucleotides are TGTGCCAGTAGTAAGCAGGGGGCCTCATCAACTAATGAAAAACTGTTTTTT. This sequence encodes CASSKQGASSTNEKLFF.

The chain carries TRBV7-2 and TRBJ1-2, with 7 nucleotides matching TRBD1. The V segment lost 2 bases and the J segment 4 bases; nucleotides outside the gene matches: 13. The CDR3 extends over 17 amino acids. CDR1 and CDR2 (germline): SGHTA, FQGNSA. The CDR3 bases are TGTGCCAGCAGCTTAAGTAGTGAGGTAGACAGGGCCTATGGCTACACCTTC. Protein: CASSLSSEVDRAYGYTF. Complete variable domain (other parts from reference TRBV7-2 and TRBJ1-2): GAGVSQSPSNKVTEKGKDVELRCDPISGHTALYWYRQSLGQGLEFLIYFQGNSAPDKSGLPSDRFSAERTGGSVSTLTIQRTQQEDSAVYLCASSLSSEVDRAYGYTFGSGTRLTVV.

The chain uses TRBV29-1 and TRBJ1-1; D not resolved. Trimming pared 4 bases from V and 0 bases from J, leaving 12 bases between. The CDR3 totals 14 residues. From germline, CDR1 is SQVTM and CDR2 ANQGSEA. CDR3 sequence (DNA): TGCAGCGTTGGGGAGGATACTATGAACACTGAAGCTTTCTTT. Residues: CSVGEDTMNTEAFF.

V and J are TRBV7-9 and TRBJ2-7, with no clear D. The V gene's germline CDR1 is SEHNR and CDR2 FQNEAQ (reference sequence). V lost 2 bases to trimming and J lost 4 bases, with 15 bases between them. The CDR3 runs 15 residues. CDR3 bases: TGTGCCAGCAGCTTATCGGTCGGCCAGGCTTACGAGCAGTACTTC. It specifies CASSLSVGQAYEQYF.

The chain links TRBV7-9 to TRBJ2-6; tentatively, D is TRBD1 (5 bases). The CDR3 sequence is 16 residues long. Per germline, CDR1 SEHNR and CDR2 FQNEAQ (reference sequence). V lost 4 bases to trimming and J lost 0 bases, with 10 bases between them. Here the CDR3 DNA reads TGTGCCAGCAGCTCCATCGACAGCTCTGGGGCCAACGTCCTGACTTTC. Residues: CASSSIDSSGANVLTF.

The V and J genes are TRBV7-8 and TRBJ2-5; 9 nucleotides agree with TRBD1. V dropped 4 bases and J dropped 5; count of bases not matched to a gene: 14. The CDR3 spans 17 residues. From germline, CDR1 is SGHVS and CDR2 FQNEAQ. CDR3 in DNA: TGTGCCAGCAGCTGGAGAATAGGGGGACAGGGTAGCGAGACCCAGTACTTC. Translated: CASSWRIGGQGSETQYF. Using reference TRBV7-8 and TRBJ2-5 for the parts outside the CDR3, the full variable domain is GAGVSQSPRYKVAKRGQDVALRCDPISGHVSLFWYQQALGQGPEFLTYFQNEAQLDKSGLPSDRFFAERPEGSVSTLKIQRTQQEDSAVYLCASSWRIGGQGSETQYFGPGTRLLVL.

The genes are TRBV6-5 and TRBJ1-5; 7 bases align to TRBD1. From germline, CDR1 is MNHEY and CDR2 SVGAGI. The CDR3 runs to 15 residues. Trimming took 6 bases from V and 3 from J; bases not matched to a gene: 8. CDR3 coding DNA: TGTGCCAGCAGAAGAACAGGGGTGGACAATCAGCCCCAGCATTTT. Its protein is CASRRTGVDNQPQHF.

The chain has TRBV5-1 and TRBJ1-6; a weak D match, TRBD1 (6 bases). The CDR3 has 15 residues. Germline CDR1 reads SGHRS; CDR2 reads YFSETQ. V dropped 1 base and J dropped 10 bases, with 15 bases sitting between them. CDR3 bases: TGCGCCAGCAGCTTGAGGACAGCGGAAGGCTCACCCCTCCACTTT. Translated, it gives CASSLRTAEGSPLHF.

The rearrangement joins TRBV7-3 to TRBJ2-3; D possibly corresponds to TRBD2 (7 bases). This CDR3 has 16 amino acids. Trimming removed 4 bases from V and 7 bases from J, with 21 bases in between. In germline, CDR1 is SGHTA, CDR2 FQGTGA. Written as DNA, the CDR3 is TGTGCCAGCAGCTCCCTGGGGGGGCCCCGAGGGAATACGCAGTATTTT. Translated, it gives CASSSLGGPRGNTQYF.

The V and J genes are TRBV7-8 and TRBJ1-1, with D possibly TRBD1 on 6 matching bases. The CDR3 sequence is 14 residues long. Trimming removed 4 bases from V and 4 bases from J, with 13 bases in between. CDR1 is SGHVS and CDR2 is FQNEAQ in the germline V gene. The CDR3 DNA sequence: TGTGCCAGCAGCTCACAGGGCTACGGCACTGAAGCTTTCTTT. This encodes CASSSQGYGTEAFF.

This CDR3 is CASSFSGPGGDTQYF. The DNA of the CDR3 is TGTGCCAGCAGCTTTAGCGGGCCGGGGGGAGATACGCAGTATTTT. The V call is TRBV11-2, the J call TRBJ2-3, with 7 bases that match TRBD2. J was trimmed by 5 bases and V by 3 bases; bases with no gene match: 8. The CDR3 is made up of 15 amino acids. Germline V lookup: CDR1 SGHAT, CDR2 FQNNGV.

The chain joins TRBV6-6 to TRBJ2-1; weak D call: TRBD2 (6 bases). The CDR3 spans 16 residues. Trimming cost V 1 base and J 3 bases, with 13 bases left between them. From germline, CDR1 is MNHNY and CDR2 SVGAGI (reference sequence). CDR3 sequence (DNA): TGTGCCAGCAGTTACTTGCGGGGTGTTGTCTACAATGAGCAGTTCTTC. It specifies CASSYLRGVVYNEQFF.

The chain recombines TRBV7-9 with TRBJ2-5; D perhaps matches TRBD2 (6 bases). CDR1 and CDR2 (germline): SEHNR, FQNEAQ (reference sequence). V lost 1 base and J 5 bases, leaving 14 bases between the germline ends. The CDR3 runs to 15 residues. CDR3 DNA sequence: TGTGCCAGCAGCTTAGGCGGACCGGCGGGGGAGACCCAGTACTTC. This encodes CASSLGGPAGETQYF.

This CDR3 reads CASSLGGYSGSSPLHF. CDR3 DNA sequence: TGTGCCAGCAGCTTAGGCGGGTACAGCGGATCCAGCCCCCTCCACTTT. The chain employs TRBV11-3 and TRBJ1-6, with D unclear. From germline, CDR1 is SGHNT and CDR2 YENEEA. The V gene lost 1 base and the J gene lost 13 bases, with 20 bases spanning the gap. The CDR3 consists of 16 residues. Full variable domain (missing parts from reference TRBV11-3 and TRBJ1-6): EAGVVQSPRYKIIEKKQPVAFWCNPISGHNTLYWYLQNLGQGPELLIRYENEEAVDDSQLPKDRFSAERLKGVDSTLKIQPAELGDSAVYLCASSLGGYSGSSPLHFGNGTRLTVT.

This clone was seen just once. The DNA for the CDR3 is TGTGCCAGCAGCGACGGATATCTAGCGGGGATTACCGGGGAGCTGTTTTTT. Its protein product is CASSDGYLAGITGELFF. The chain joins TRBV7-9 to TRBJ2-2; TRBD2 matches 9 bases. This CDR3 has 17 amino acids. Germline assignment: CDR1 SEHNR and CDR2 FQNEAQ (reference sequence). V trimming: 5 bases; J trimming: 5 bases; junction bases outside the gene matches: 12. Supplemented by reference TRBV7-9 and TRBJ2-2, the full variable domain reads DTGVSQNPRHKITKRGQNVTFRCDPISEHNRLYWYRQTLGQGPEFLTYFQNEAQLEKSRLLSDRFSAERPKGSFSTLEIQRTEQGDSAMYLCASSDGYLAGITGELFFGEGSRLTVL.

The chain joins TRBV7-9 to TRBJ1-5, with D hard to call. Deletions cut 3 bases from V and 5 bases from J, with 5 bases between. The CDR3 extends over 12 amino acids. Per the germline V gene, CDR1 is SEHNR and CDR2 is FQNEAQ (reference sequence). The CDR3 DNA follows: TGTGCCAGCAGCTTCGGTGATCAGCCCCAGCATTTT. It specifies CASSFGDQPQHF.